These T cell receptor beta chains were read from a single sample in a study of blood T cell repertoires in COVID-19. Libraries were prepared by immunoSEQ multiplex PCR; TCRdb keeps only in-frame clonotypes and omits some of them. The sample holds roughly 150,000 clones, around 85% seen once. Sequencing was performed on peripheral blood. The source of these receptors is a human donor in a cohort sampled during active COVID-19. Both conserved end residues are part of each CDR3. Fields, in order: V gene, D gene, clone size, J gene, CDR3 protein, CDR3 DNA. A D gene is named only where the DNA matches it firmly. Expanded clones are given a class, and other clones once, few, many or no size at all.

v_gene: TRBV6-1; d_gene: TRBD2; abundance: .; j_gene: TRBJ2-7; CDR3aa: CASSEGRLAGSSYEQYF; CDR3nt: TGTGCCAGCAGTGAAGGTAGGCTAGCGGGGAGCTCCTACGAGCAGTACTTC
v_gene: TRBV7-2; d_gene: .; abundance: .; j_gene: TRBJ1-1; CDR3aa: CASSLDGVGTEAFF; CDR3nt: TGTGCCAGCAGCTTAGACGGGGTCGGCACTGAAGCTTTCTTT
v_gene: TRBV10-1; d_gene: .; abundance: .; j_gene: TRBJ1-1; CDR3aa: CASSESPGRVNTEAFF; CDR3nt: TGCGCCAGCAGTGAGTCCCCTGGGCGGGTGAACACTGAAGCTTTCTTT
v_gene: TRBV21-1; d_gene: .; abundance: .; j_gene: TRBJ2-1; CDR3aa: CASSKKSGSLNTEQFF; CDR3nt: TGTGCCAGCAGCAAAAAAAGCGGGAGTTTGAATACTGAGCAGTTCTTC
v_gene: TRBV19; d_gene: TRBD1; abundance: .; j_gene: TRBJ2-1; CDR3aa: CASTDPGTGNYNEQFF; CDR3nt: TGTGCCAGTACCGACCCAGGGACAGGCAACTACAATGAGCAGTTCTTC
v_gene: TRBV20-1; d_gene: TRBD2; abundance: once; j_gene: TRBJ2-3; CDR3aa: CSASRLAGGTDTQYF; CDR3nt: TGCAGTGCTAGTAGACTAGCGGGGGGCACAGATACGCAGTATTTT
v_gene: TRBV21-1; d_gene: .; abundance: .; j_gene: TRBJ2-7; CDR3aa: CASSKGRLAGPYEQYF; CDR3nt: TGTGCCAGCAGCAAAGGGCGGCTAGCGGGGCCCTACGAGCAGTACTTC
v_gene: TRBV5-1; d_gene: TRBD1; abundance: .; j_gene: TRBJ1-1; CDR3aa: CASSLIGQENTEAFF; CDR3nt: TGCGCCAGCAGCTTAATTGGACAGGAAAACACTGAAGCTTTCTTT
v_gene: TRBV5-1; d_gene: TRBD2; abundance: .; j_gene: TRBJ2-5; CDR3aa: CASSLRAGNQETQYF; CDR3nt: TGCGCCAGCAGCTTAAGAGCGGGGAATCAAGAGACCCAGTACTTC
v_gene: TRBV11-2; d_gene: .; abundance: .; j_gene: TRBJ2-3; CDR3aa: CASSLGTLSTDTQYF; CDR3nt: TGTGCCAGCAGCTTGGGGACACTAAGCACAGATACGCAGTATTTT
v_gene: TRBV6-2/TRBV6-3; d_gene: .; abundance: .; j_gene: TRBJ1-1; CDR3aa: CASSYRQMNTEAFF; CDR3nt: TGTGCCAGCAGTTACAGACAAATGAACACTGAAGCTTTCTTT
v_gene: TRBV11-2; d_gene: TRBD1; abundance: .; j_gene: TRBJ2-7; CDR3aa: CASSLTGAPLEQYF; CDR3nt: TGTGCCAGCAGCTTGACAGGGGCACCTTTGGAGCAGTACTTC
v_gene: TRBV5-1; d_gene: .; abundance: .; j_gene: TRBJ1-5; CDR3aa: CASSLGGTPQEPQHF; CDR3nt: TGCGCCAGCAGCTTGGGCGGAACCCCCCAAGAGCCCCAGCATTTT
v_gene: TRBV25-1; d_gene: TRBD1; abundance: .; j_gene: TRBJ1-6; CDR3aa: CASRSDIRGSSYNSPLHF; CDR3nt: TGTGCCAGCAGATCCGACATCAGGGGGAGCTCCTATAATTCACCCCTCCACTTT
v_gene: TRBV20-1; d_gene: .; abundance: .; j_gene: TRBJ1-1; CDR3aa: CSASLSGSGTEAFF; CDR3nt: TGCAGTGCTAGTCTTTCAGGGTCGGGCACTGAAGCTTTCTTT
v_gene: TRBV10-3; d_gene: TRBD1; abundance: .; j_gene: TRBJ1-2; CDR3aa: CAIRRGTGNYGYTF; CDR3nt: TGTGCCATCCGGAGGGGGACAGGGAACTATGGCTACACCTTC
v_gene: TRBV7-2; d_gene: TRBD1; abundance: once; j_gene: TRBJ1-1; CDR3aa: CASSLDRTGGRTEAFF; CDR3nt: TGTGCCAGCAGCTTAGATAGGACAGGGGGGCGCACTGAAGCTTTCTTT
v_gene: TRBV14; d_gene: TRBD2; abundance: .; j_gene: TRBJ2-5; CDR3aa: CASSLTSGTLQETQYF; CDR3nt: TGTGCCAGCAGCCTCACTAGCGGAACATTGCAAGAGACCCAGTACTTC
v_gene: TRBV19; d_gene: .; abundance: .; j_gene: TRBJ2-1; CDR3aa: CASSTSGSSYNEQFF; CDR3nt: TGTGCCAGTAGTACGAGCGGAAGCTCCTACAATGAGCAGTTCTTC
v_gene: TRBV5-6; d_gene: .; abundance: .; j_gene: TRBJ2-7; CDR3aa: CASSLRDTVYEQYF; CDR3nt: TGTGCCAGCAGCTTGCGGGACACTGTCTACGAGCAGTACTTC
v_gene: TRBV11-3; d_gene: .; abundance: once; j_gene: TRBJ1-1; CDR3aa: CASSLSTGTNTEAFF; CDR3nt: TGTGCCAGCAGCTTAAGTACAGGAACGAACACTGAAGCTTTCTTT
v_gene: TRBV23-1; d_gene: .; abundance: .; j_gene: TRBJ2-7; CDR3aa: CASRPTDLSYEQYF; CDR3nt: TGCGCCAGCAGGCCGACAGACCTCTCCTACGAGCAGTACTTC
v_gene: TRBV2; d_gene: .; abundance: .; j_gene: TRBJ2-7; CDR3aa: CASTGFSYEQYF; CDR3nt: TGTGCCAGCACAGGGTTCTCCTACGAGCAGTACTTC
v_gene: TRBV10-3; d_gene: TRBD1; abundance: once; j_gene: TRBJ2-1; CDR3aa: CAVNRGTDNEQFF; CDR3nt: TGTGCCGTCAACAGGGGAACCGACAATGAGCAGTTCTTC
v_gene: TRBV6-5; d_gene: TRBD1; abundance: .; j_gene: TRBJ1-3; CDR3aa: CASSRDRGAGNTIYF; CDR3nt: TGTGCCAGCAGTAGGGACAGGGGAGCTGGAAACACCATATATTTT
v_gene: TRBV7-2; d_gene: .; abundance: few; j_gene: TRBJ2-6; CDR3aa: CASSLGGGTGANVLTF; CDR3nt: TGTGCCAGCAGCCTAGGTGGGGGCACTGGGGCCAACGTCCTGACTTTC
v_gene: TRBV28; d_gene: TRBD1; abundance: .; j_gene: TRBJ1-2; CDR3aa: CASSAGQTYGYTF; CDR3nt: TGTGCCAGCAGTGCGGGACAGACCTATGGCTACACCTTC
v_gene: TRBV9; d_gene: TRBD1; abundance: few; j_gene: TRBJ1-2; CDR3aa: CASRDRVYGYTF; CDR3nt: TGTGCCAGCAGGGACAGGGTTTATGGCTACACCTTC
v_gene: TRBV30; d_gene: TRBD1; abundance: .; j_gene: TRBJ1-2; CDR3aa: CAWSAGTGGERTF; CDR3nt: TGTGCCTGGAGCGCCGGGACAGGGGGCGAGAGGACCTTC
v_gene: TRBV6-1; d_gene: .; abundance: .; j_gene: TRBJ1-2; CDR3aa: CASSEARGGLALYGYTF; CDR3nt: TGTGCCAGCAGTGAAGCACGGGGAGGCTTGGCTCTCTATGGCTACACCTTC
v_gene: TRBV15; d_gene: TRBD2; abundance: .; j_gene: TRBJ2-3; CDR3aa: CATSRDRLAGVADTQYF; CDR3nt: TGTGCCACCAGCAGAGATAGGCTAGCGGGAGTCGCAGATACGCAGTATTTT
v_gene: TRBV6-1; d_gene: .; abundance: once; j_gene: TRBJ1-1; CDR3aa: CASSEVGRANTEAFF; CDR3nt: TGTGCCAGCAGTGAAGTGGGCAGGGCCAACACTGAAGCTTTCTTT
v_gene: TRBV27; d_gene: TRBD1; abundance: few; j_gene: TRBJ1-2; CDR3aa: CASSPTGGVYGYTF; CDR3nt: TGTGCCAGCAGCCCCACAGGGGGCGTCTATGGCTACACCTTC
v_gene: TRBV7-9; d_gene: .; abundance: .; j_gene: TRBJ1-1; CDR3aa: CASSPRDQGTNTEAFF; CDR3nt: TGTGCCAGCAGCCCCCGAGACCAGGGGACGAACACTGAAGCTTTCTTT
v_gene: TRBV19; d_gene: TRBD2; abundance: .; j_gene: TRBJ2-5; CDR3aa: CASGLVGGLRETQYF; CDR3nt: TGTGCCAGTGGTCTAGTGGGAGGGTTAAGAGAGACCCAGTACTTC
v_gene: TRBV5-1; d_gene: TRBD2; abundance: .; j_gene: TRBJ2-7; CDR3aa: CASSLDGLAGDGEQYF; CDR3nt: TGCGCCAGCAGCTTGGACGGTCTAGCGGGAGACGGCGAGCAGTACTTC
v_gene: TRBV3-1/TRBV3-2; d_gene: .; abundance: .; j_gene: TRBJ1-1; CDR3aa: CASSYTQVNTEAFF; CDR3nt: TGTGCCAGCAGCTATACACAGGTGAACACTGAAGCTTTCTTT
v_gene: TRBV9; d_gene: TRBD1; abundance: once; j_gene: TRBJ2-7; CDR3aa: CASSGTGQYEQYF; CDR3nt: TGTGCCAGCTCCGGGACAGGGCAATACGAGCAGTACTTC
v_gene: TRBV5-1; d_gene: TRBD1; abundance: .; j_gene: TRBJ2-6; CDR3aa: CASSSTGQGTLPGANVLTF; CDR3nt: TGCGCCAGCAGCAGCACGGGACAGGGGACTTTACCTGGGGCCAACGTCCTGACTTTC
v_gene: TRBV20-1; d_gene: .; abundance: few; j_gene: TRBJ2-7; CDR3aa: CSASRWGGPAYEQYF; CDR3nt: TGCAGTGCTAGTCGGTGGGGGGGGCCAGCCTACGAGCAGTACTTC
v_gene: TRBV6-2/TRBV6-3; d_gene: .; abundance: once; j_gene: TRBJ1-5; CDR3aa: CASSYGGSNQPQHF; CDR3nt: TGTGCCAGCAGTTACGGAGGTAGCAATCAGCCCCAGCATTTT
v_gene: TRBV30; d_gene: .; abundance: .; j_gene: TRBJ1-2; CDR3aa: CAWSVRQDYGYTF; CDR3nt: TGTGCCTGGAGTGTACGACAGGACTATGGCTACACCTTC
v_gene: TRBV5-1; d_gene: .; abundance: .; j_gene: TRBJ2-7; CDR3aa: CASSRGSSYEQYF; CDR3nt: TGCGCCAGCAGCAGGGGGAGCTCCTACGAGCAGTACTTC
v_gene: TRBV7-8; d_gene: TRBD1; abundance: .; j_gene: TRBJ2-5; CDR3aa: CASSTETGLGETQYF; CDR3nt: TGTGCCAGCAGCACCGAGACAGGGCTTGGCGAGACCCAGTACTTC
v_gene: TRBV9; d_gene: .; abundance: many; j_gene: TRBJ2-5; CDR3aa: CASSPPAGETQYF; CDR3nt: TGTGCCAGCAGCCCTCCGGCCGGGGAGACCCAGTACTTC
v_gene: TRBV19; d_gene: TRBD1; abundance: .; j_gene: TRBJ2-2; CDR3aa: CASSPGQGFPGELFF; CDR3nt: TGTGCCAGTAGTCCGGGACAGGGGTTCCCCGGGGAGCTGTTTTTT
v_gene: TRBV3-1/TRBV3-2; d_gene: .; abundance: .; j_gene: TRBJ1-3; CDR3aa: CASSQGVSGNTIYF; CDR3nt: TGTGCCAGCAGCCAAGGCGTATCTGGAAACACCATATATTTT
v_gene: TRBV6-5; d_gene: .; abundance: .; j_gene: TRBJ2-2; CDR3aa: CASRVAGELFF; CDR3nt: TGTGCCAGCAGGGTGGCAGGGGAGCTGTTTTTT
v_gene: TRBV4-1; d_gene: .; abundance: .; j_gene: TRBJ1-1; CDR3aa: CASSQGPDGKNTEAFF; CDR3nt: TGCGCCAGCAGCCAAGGTCCGGACGGGAAGAACACTGAAGCTTTCTTT
v_gene: TRBV28; d_gene: .; abundance: .; j_gene: TRBJ1-3; CDR3aa: CASNHGGSSGNTIYF; CDR3nt: TGTGCCAGCAACCACGGTGGGAGCTCTGGAAACACCATATATTTT
v_gene: TRBV5-4; d_gene: .; abundance: .; j_gene: TRBJ1-4; CDR3aa: CASSLVGDTNEKLFF; CDR3nt: TGTGCCAGCAGCTTGGTTGGAGACACTAATGAAAAACTGTTTTTT